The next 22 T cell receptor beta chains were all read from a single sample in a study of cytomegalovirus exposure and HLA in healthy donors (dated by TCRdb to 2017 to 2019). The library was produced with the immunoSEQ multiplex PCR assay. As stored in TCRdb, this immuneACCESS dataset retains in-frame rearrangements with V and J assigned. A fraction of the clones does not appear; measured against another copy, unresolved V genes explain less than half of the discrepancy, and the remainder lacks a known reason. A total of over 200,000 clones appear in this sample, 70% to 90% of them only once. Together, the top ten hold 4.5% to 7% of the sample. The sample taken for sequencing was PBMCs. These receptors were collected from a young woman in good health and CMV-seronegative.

The CDR3, as DNA: TGCAGCGTTGAGCTACCTAACAGGGCGGACACTGAAGCTTTCTTT. It encodes CSVELPNRADTEAFF. V gene TRBV29-1 combines with J gene TRBJ1-1; a possible D gene is TRBD1 (6 bases). V lost 3 bases and J lost 3, with 17 bases in between. In germline, CDR1 is SQVTM, CDR2 ANQGSEA. The CDR3 is made up of 15 amino acids. The full variable domain, in which reference TRBV29-1 and TRBJ1-1 provide the parts outside the CDR3, is SAVISQKPSRDICQRGTSLTIQCQVDSQVTMMFWYRQQPGQSLTLIATANQGSEATYESGFVIDKFPISRPNLTFSTLTVSNMSPEDSSIYLCSVELPNRADTEAFFGQGTRLTVV.

CDR3 nucleotide sequence: TGTGCCAGCAGCCACGGCTGCGAGCAGTACTTC. It translates to CASSHGCEQYF. The chain couples TRBV14 to TRBJ2-7; unclear D gene. This CDR3 has 11 amino acids. In germline, CDR1 is SGHDN, CDR2 FVKESK. Trimming stripped 3 bases from V and 6 bases from J, with 6 bases between.

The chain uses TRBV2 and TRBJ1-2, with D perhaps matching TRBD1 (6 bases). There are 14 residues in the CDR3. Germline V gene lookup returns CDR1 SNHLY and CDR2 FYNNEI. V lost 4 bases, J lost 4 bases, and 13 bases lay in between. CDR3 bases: TGTGCCAGCAGTGTCGGCGGAGGGGGCTATGGCTACACCTTC. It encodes CASSVGGGGYGYTF.

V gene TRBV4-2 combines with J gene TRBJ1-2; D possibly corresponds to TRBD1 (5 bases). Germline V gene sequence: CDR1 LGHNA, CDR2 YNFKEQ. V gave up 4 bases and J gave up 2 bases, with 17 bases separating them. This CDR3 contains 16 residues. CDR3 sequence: CASSPIAGGKNYGYTF. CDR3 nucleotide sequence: TGTGCCAGCAGCCCCATCGCGGGGGGAAAAAACTATGGCTACACCTTC.

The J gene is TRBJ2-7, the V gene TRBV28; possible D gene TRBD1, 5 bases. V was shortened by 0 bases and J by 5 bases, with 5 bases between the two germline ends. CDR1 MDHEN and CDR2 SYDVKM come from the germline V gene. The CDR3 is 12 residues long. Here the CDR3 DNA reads TGTGCCAGCAGTTTATGGGACAACGAGCAGTACTTC. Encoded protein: CASSLWDNEQYF.

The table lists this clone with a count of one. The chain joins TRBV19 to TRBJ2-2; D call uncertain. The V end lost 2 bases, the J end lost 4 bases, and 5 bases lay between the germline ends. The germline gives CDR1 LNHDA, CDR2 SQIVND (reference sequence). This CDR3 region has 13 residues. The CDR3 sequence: CASSISGTGELFF. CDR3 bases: TGTGCCAGTAGTATATCAGGCACCGGGGAGCTGTTTTTT.

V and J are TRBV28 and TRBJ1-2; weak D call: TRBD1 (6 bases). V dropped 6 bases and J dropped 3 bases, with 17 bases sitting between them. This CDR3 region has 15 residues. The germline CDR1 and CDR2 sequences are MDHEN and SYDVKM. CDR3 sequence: CASSPDRRGYYGYTF. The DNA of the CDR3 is TGTGCCAGCAGCCCAGACAGGAGGGGTTACTATGGCTACACCTTC.

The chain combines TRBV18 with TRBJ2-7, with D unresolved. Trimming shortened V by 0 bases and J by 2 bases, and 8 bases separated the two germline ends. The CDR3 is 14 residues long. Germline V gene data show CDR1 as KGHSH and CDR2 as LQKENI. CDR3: CASSPPSQPYEQYF. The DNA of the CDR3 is TGTGCCAGCTCACCACCGTCCCAACCCTACGAGCAGTACTTC.

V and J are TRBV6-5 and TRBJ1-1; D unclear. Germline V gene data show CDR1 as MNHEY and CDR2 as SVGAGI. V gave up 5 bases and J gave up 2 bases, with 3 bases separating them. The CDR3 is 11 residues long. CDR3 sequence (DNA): TGTGCCAGCAGTAAAAACACTGAAGCTTTCTTT. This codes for CASSKNTEAFF.

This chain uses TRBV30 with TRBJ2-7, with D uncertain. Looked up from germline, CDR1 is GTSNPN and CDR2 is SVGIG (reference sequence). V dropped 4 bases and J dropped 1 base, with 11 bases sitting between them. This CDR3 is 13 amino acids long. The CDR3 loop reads CAWTPGGSYEQYF. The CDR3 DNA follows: TGTGCCTGGACCCCAGGCGGTTCCTACGAGCAGTACTTC.

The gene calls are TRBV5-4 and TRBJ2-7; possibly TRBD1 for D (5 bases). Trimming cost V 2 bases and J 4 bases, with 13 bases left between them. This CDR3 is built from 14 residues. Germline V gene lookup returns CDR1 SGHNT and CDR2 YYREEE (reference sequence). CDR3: CASSFRDFGYEQYF. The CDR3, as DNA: TGTGCCAGCAGCTTCAGGGATTTCGGATACGAGCAGTACTTC.

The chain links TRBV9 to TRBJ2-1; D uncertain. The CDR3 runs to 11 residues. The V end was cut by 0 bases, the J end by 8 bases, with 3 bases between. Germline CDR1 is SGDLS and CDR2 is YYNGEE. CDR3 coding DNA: TGTGCCAGCAGCGTAGACCATGAGCAGTTCTTC. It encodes CASSVDHEQFF.

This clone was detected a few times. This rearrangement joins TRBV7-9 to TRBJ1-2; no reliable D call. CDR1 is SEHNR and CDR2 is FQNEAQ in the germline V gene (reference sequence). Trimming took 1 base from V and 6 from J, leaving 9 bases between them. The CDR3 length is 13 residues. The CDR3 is CASSLERVDGYTF. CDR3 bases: TGTGCCAGCAGCTTAGAAAGGGTTGATGGCTACACCTTC.

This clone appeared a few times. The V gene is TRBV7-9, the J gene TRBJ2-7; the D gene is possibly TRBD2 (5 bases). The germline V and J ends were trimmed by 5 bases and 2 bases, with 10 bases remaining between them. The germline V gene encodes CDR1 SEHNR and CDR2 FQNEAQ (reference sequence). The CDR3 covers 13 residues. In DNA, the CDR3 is TGTGCCAGCAGCCTCGACGGGACCTACGAGCAGTACTTC. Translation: CASSLDGTYEQYF.

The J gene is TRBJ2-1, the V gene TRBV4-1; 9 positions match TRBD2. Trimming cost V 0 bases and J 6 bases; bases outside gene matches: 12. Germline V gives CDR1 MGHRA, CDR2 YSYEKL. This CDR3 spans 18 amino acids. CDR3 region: CASSQEWAIAGEGNEQFF. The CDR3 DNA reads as TGCGCCAGCAGCCAAGAGTGGGCTATAGCGGGAGAAGGCAATGAGCAGTTCTTC.

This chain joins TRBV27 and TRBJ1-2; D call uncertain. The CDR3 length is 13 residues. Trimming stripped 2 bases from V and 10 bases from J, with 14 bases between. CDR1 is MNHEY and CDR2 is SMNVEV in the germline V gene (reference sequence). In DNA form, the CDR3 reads TGTGCCAGCAGTTTAGGTGGGAGAGCAGACTACACCTTC. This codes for CASSLGGRADYTF.

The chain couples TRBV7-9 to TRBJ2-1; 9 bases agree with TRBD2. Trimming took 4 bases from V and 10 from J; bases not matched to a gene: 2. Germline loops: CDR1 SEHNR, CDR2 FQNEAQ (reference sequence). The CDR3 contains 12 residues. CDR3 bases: TGTGCCAGCAGCTCCGGACTAGCGGAGCAGTTCTTC. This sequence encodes CASSSGLAEQFF.

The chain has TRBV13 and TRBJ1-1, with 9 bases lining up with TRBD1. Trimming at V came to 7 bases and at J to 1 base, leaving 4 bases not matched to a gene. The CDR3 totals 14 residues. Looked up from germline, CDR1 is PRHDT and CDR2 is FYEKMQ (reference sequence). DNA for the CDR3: TGTGCCAGCATCCGGGACAGGGAGAACACTGAAGCTTTCTTT. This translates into CASIRDRENTEAFF.

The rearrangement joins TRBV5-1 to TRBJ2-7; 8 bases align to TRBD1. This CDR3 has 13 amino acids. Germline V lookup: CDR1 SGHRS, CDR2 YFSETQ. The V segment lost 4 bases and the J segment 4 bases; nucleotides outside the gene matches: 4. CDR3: CASSLRGHYEQYF. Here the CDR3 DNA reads TGCGCCAGCAGCCTCAGGGGGCATTACGAGCAGTACTTC.

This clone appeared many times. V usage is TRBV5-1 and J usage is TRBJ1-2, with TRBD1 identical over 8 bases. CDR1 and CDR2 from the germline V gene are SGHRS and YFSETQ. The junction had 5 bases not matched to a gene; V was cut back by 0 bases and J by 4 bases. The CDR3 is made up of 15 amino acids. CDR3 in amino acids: CASSLDQGAIYGYTF. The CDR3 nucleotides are TGCGCCAGCAGCTTGGATCAGGGGGCAATCTATGGCTACACCTTC.

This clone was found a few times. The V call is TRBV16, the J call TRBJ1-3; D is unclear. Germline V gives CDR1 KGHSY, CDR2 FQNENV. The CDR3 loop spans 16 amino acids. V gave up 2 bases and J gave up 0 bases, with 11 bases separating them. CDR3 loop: CASSQAKGSSGNTIYF. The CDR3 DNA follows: TGTGCCAGCAGCCAAGCGAAGGGCAGCTCTGGAAACACCATATATTTT.

The CDR3: CASSLEIMPPVNNYGYTF. DNA of the CDR3: TGTGCCAGCAGCTTAGAAATAATGCCTCCGGTGAACAACTATGGCTACACCTTC. This rearrangement joins TRBV11-3 to TRBJ1-2; no clear D. The germline V gene encodes CDR1 SGHNT and CDR2 YENEEA. V was clipped by 0 bases and J by 2 bases, with 19 bases between them. The CDR3 runs to 18 residues.